This T cell receptor beta chain was recovered during a study of blood T cell repertoires in COVID-19. Study context: Collection of acute and convalescent COVID-19 samples took place in the United States, Italy and Spain. Nucleic acid was either cDNA or gDNA, and it came from T cells, B-cell-depleted T cells, or PBMCs.

V lost 6 bases to trimming and J lost 0 bases; unmatched junction nucleotides: 1. The CDR3 spans 14 residues. Germline lookup yields CDR1 SNHLY and CDR2 FYNNEI. Original analysis: Nucleated cell number was recorded as an estimate derived from reference gene primer amplification. Here immunoSEQ multiplex PCR was the method, and the copy in TCRdb shows in-frame clones only, minus some. V and J calls and clone size are as listed in that table; D and trimming were resolved from the DNA. The top ten clones hold 1.5% to 2% of a sample with more than 90,000 clones, about 85% of them seen once. The sequence came from a woman between 65 and 79 years old with active or convalescent COVID-19. Input material: peripheral blood. The V call is TRBV2, the J call TRBJ1-4; the match to TRBD1 covers 7 bases. CDR3 in amino acids: CASRGTATNEKLFF. CDR3 in DNA: TGTGCCAGCAGAGGGACAGCAACTAATGAAAAACTGTTTTTT.